These 3 T cell receptor beta chains share one sample of origin, sequenced in a study of blood T cell repertoires in COVID-19. The data were produced by immunoSEQ multiplex PCR, yet TCRdb's version contains in-frame clones alone and is incomplete. The sample includes about 220,000 clones, around 89% of them seen just once. Sequences were obtained from PBMCs or T cells enriched from blood (not recorded which). Every receptor here comes from a woman aged 18-35 years in a cohort exposed to, infected with or recovered from COVID-19 (not recorded which).

This clone was detected a few times. V is TRBV4-1 and J is TRBJ2-3; 10 bases match TRBD2. The J segment lost 5 bases and the V segment lost 0 bases, leaving 8 bases of the junction unmatched. Germline CDR1 is MGHRA and CDR2 is YSYEKL. The CDR3 is 17 amino acids. CDR3 sequence reads: CASSQDFRAGGGDTQYF. CDR3 coding DNA: TGCGCCAGCAGCCAAGATTTCCGAGCGGGAGGGGGAGATACGCAGTATTTT.

The rearrangement links TRBV11-2 to TRBJ1-5, with 7 positions matching TRBD1. The germline gives CDR1 SGHAT, CDR2 FQNNGV. V shed 9 bases and J 3 bases; nucleotides not matched to a gene: 5. This CDR3 is 13 amino acids long. For the CDR3, the DNA is TGTGCCAGTTCGACAGGGACCAATCAGCCCCAGCATTTT. Residues: CASSTGTNQPQHF.

The V and J genes are TRBV13 and TRBJ2-7; maybe TRBD2 (5 bases). The V end lost 4 bases, the J end lost 0 bases, and 10 bases lay between the germline ends. Germline V gene lookup returns CDR1 PRHDT and CDR2 FYEKMQ (reference sequence). The CDR3 spans 14 residues. Written as DNA, the CDR3 is TGTGCCAGCAGCTCCCGGGGAAGCTCCTACGAGCAGTACTTC. Amino acids: CASSSRGSSYEQYF.